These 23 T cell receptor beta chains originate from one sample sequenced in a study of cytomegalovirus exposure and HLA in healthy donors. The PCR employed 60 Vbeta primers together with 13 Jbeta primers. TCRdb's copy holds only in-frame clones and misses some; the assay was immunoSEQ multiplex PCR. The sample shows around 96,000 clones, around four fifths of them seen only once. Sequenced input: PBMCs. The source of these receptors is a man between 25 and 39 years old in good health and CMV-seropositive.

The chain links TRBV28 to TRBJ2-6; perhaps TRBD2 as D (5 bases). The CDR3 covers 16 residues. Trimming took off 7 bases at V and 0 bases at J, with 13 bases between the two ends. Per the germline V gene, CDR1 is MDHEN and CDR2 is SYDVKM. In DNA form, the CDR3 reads TGTGCCAGCATACCGGGGTTTAGCTCTGGGGCCAACGTCCTGACTTTC. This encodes CASIPGFSSGANVLTF.

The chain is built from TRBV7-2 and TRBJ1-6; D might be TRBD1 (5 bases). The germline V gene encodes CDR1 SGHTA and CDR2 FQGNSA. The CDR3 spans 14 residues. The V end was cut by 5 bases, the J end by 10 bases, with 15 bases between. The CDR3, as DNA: TGTGCCAGCAGCCGTGGGACTCTTCGATCACCCCTCCACTTT. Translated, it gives CASSRGTLRSPLHF.

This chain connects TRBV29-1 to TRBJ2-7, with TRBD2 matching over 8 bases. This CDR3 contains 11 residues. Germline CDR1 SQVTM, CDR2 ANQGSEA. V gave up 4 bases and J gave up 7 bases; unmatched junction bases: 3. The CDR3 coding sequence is TGCAGCGTTGGGGCTAGCGGGGAGCAGTACTTC. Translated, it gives CSVGASGEQYF.

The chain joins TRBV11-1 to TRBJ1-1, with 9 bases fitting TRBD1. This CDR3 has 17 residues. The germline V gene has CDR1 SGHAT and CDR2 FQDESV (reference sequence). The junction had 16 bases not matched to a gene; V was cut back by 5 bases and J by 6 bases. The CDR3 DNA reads TGTGCCAGCAGCCTCAATCCCTCCGGACAGGGGATTTCTGAAGCTTTCTTT. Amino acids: CASSLNPSGQGISEAFF.

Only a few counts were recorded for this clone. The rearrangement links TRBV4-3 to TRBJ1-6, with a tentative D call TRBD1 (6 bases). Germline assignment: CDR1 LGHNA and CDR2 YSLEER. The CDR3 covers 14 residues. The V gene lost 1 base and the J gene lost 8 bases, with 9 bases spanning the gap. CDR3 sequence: CASSQVDRDSPLHF. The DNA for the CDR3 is TGCGCCAGCAGCCAAGTGGACAGAGATTCACCCCTCCACTTT.

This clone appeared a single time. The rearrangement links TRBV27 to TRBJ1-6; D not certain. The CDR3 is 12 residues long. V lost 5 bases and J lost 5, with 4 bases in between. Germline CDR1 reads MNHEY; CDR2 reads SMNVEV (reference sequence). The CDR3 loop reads CASSPNNSPLHF. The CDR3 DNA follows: TGTGCCAGCAGTCCTAATAATTCACCCCTCCACTTT.

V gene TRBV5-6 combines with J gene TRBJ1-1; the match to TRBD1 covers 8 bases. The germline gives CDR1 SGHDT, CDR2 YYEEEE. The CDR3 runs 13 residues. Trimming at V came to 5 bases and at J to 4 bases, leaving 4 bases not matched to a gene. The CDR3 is CASSRDRSTEAFF. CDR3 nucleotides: TGTGCCAGCAGTCGGGACAGGTCCACTGAAGCTTTCTTT.

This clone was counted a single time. CDR3 in DNA: TGTGCCAGCACCAGCTCCTACAATGAGCAGTTCTTC. Translated, it gives CASTSSYNEQFF. The chain uses TRBV2 and TRBJ2-1; D is uncertain. Germline loops: CDR1 SNHLY, CDR2 FYNNEI. V was shortened by 7 bases and J by 0 bases, with 4 bases between the two germline ends. This CDR3 contains 12 residues.

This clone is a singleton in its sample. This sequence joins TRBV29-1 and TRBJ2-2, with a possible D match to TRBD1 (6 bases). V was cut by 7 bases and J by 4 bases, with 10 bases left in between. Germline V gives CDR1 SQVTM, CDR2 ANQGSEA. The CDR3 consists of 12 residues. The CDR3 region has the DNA TGCAGCGGCCGCAGGGGCACCGGGGAGCTGTTTTTT. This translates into CSGRRGTGELFF.

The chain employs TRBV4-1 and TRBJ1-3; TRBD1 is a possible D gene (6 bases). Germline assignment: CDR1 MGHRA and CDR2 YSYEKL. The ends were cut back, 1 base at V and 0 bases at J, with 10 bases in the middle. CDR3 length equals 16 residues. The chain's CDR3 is CASSQGRGYSGNTIYF. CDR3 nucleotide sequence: TGCGCCAGCAGCCAAGGCAGGGGATACTCTGGAAACACCATATATTTT.

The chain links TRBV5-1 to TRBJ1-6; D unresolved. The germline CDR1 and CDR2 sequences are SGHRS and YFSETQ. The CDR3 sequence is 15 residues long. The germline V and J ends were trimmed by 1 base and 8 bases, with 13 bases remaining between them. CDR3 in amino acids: CASSLPGTRDSPLHF. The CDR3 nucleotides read TGCGCCAGCAGCTTGCCGGGCACGAGGGATTCACCCCTCCACTTT.

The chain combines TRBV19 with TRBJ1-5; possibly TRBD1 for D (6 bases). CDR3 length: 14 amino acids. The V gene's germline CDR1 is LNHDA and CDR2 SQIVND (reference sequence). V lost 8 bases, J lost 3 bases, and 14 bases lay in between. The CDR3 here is CASSGYRDNQPQHF. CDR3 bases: TGTGCCAGTTCAGGTTACAGGGACAATCAGCCCCAGCATTTT.

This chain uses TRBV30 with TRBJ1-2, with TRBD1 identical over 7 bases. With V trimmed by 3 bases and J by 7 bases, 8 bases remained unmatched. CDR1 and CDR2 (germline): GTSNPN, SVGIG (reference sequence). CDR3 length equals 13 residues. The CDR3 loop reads CAWRGTESFGYTF. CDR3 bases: TGTGCCTGGAGGGGGACAGAGAGCTTTGGCTACACCTTC.

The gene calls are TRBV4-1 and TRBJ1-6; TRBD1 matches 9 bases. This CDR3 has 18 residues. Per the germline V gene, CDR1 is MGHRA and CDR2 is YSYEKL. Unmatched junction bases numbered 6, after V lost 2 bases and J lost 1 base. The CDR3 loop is CASSQTVQGASYNSPLHF. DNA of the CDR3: TGCGCCAGCAGCCAAACTGTACAGGGGGCATCCTATAATTCACCCCTCCACTTT.

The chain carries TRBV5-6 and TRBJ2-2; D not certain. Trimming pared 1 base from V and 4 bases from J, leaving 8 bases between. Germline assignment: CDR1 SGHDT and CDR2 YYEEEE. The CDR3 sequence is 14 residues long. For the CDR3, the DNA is TGTGCCAGCAGCTTGATGTCTCTCACCGGGGAGCTGTTTTTT. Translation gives CASSLMSLTGELFF. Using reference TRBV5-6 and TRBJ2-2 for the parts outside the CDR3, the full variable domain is DAGVTQSPTHLIKTRGQQVTLRCSPKSGHDTVSWYQQALGQGPQFIFQYYEEEERQRGNFPDRFSGHQFPNYSSELNVNALLLGDSALYLCASSLMSLTGELFFGEGSRLTVL.

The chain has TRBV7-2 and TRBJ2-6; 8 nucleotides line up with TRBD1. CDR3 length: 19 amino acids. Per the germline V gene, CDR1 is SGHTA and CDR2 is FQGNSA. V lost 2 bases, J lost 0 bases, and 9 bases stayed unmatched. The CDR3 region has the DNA TGTGCCAGCAGCTTAAAGGGACAGGTCTTTCTCTCTGGGGCCAACGTCCTGACTTTC. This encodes CASSLKGQVFLSGANVLTF.

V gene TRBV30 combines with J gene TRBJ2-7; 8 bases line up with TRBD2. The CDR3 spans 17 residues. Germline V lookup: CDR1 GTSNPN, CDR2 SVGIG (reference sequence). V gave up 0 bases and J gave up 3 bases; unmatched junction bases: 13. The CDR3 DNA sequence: TGTGCCTGGAGTGTATTCCCCCCGGGAGGGACCCGCTACGAGCAGTACTTC. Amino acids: CAWSVFPPGGTRYEQYF.

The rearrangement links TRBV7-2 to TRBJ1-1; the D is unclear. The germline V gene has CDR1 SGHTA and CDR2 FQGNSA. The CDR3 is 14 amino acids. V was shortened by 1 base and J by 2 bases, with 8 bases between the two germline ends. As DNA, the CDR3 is TGTGCCAGCAGCTTAGTAGCGCCTAACACTGAAGCTTTCTTT. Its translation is CASSLVAPNTEAFF.

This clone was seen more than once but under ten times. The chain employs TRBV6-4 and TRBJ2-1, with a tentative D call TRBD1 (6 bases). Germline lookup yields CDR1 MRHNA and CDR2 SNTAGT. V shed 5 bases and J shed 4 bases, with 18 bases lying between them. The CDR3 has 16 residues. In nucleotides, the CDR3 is TGTGCCAGCAGTCACCTACAGGGATCCCAATACAATGAGCAGTTCTTC. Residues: CASSHLQGSQYNEQFF.

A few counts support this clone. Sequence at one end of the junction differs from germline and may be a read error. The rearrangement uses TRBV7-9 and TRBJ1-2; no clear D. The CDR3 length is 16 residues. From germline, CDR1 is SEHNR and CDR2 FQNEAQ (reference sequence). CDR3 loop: CSSSLVVSEGDYGYTF. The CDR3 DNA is TGTTCCAGCAGCTTAGTTGTCTCGGAGGGAGACTATGGCTACACCTTC.

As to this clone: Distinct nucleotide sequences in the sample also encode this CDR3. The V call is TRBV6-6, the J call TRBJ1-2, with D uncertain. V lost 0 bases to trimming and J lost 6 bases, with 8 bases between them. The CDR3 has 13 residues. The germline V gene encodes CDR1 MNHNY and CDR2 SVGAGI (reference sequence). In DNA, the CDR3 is TGTGCCAGCAGTTACTCGACCGGGAATGGCTACACCTTC. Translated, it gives CASSYSTGNGYTF.

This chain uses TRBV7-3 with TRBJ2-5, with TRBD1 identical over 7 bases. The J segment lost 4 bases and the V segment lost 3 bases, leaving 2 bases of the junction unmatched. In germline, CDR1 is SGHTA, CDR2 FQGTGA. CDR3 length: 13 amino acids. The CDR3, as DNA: TGTGCCAGCAGCTTCTACAGGGGAGAGACCCAGTACTTC. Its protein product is CASSFYRGETQYF. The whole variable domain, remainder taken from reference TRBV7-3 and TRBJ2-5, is GAGVSQTPSNKVTEKGKYVELRCDPISGHTALYWYRQSLGQGPEFLIYFQGTGAADDSGLPNDRFFAVRPEGSVSTLKIQRTERGDSAVYLCASSFYRGETQYFGPGTRLLVL.

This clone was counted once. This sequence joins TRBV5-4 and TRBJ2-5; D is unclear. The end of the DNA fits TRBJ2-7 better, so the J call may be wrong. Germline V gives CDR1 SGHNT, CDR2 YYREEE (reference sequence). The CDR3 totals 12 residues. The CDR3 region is CASSLGYYEQYF. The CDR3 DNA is TGTGCCAGCAGCTTGGGATATTACGAGCAGTACTTC.